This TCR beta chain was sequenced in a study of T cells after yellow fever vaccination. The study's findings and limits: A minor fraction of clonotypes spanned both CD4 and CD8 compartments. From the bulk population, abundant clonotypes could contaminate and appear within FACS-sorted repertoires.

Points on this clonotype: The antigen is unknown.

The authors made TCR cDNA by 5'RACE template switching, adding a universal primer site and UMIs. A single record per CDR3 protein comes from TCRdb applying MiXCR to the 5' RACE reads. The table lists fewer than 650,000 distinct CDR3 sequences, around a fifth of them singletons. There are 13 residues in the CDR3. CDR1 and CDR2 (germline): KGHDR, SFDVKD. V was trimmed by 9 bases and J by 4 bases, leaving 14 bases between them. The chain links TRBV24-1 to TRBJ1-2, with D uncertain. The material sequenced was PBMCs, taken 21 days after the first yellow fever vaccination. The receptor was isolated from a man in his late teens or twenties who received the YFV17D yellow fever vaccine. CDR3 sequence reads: CATGQGPGYGYTF. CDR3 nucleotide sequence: TGTGCCACCGGCCAAGGACCAGGCTATGGCTACACCTTC.